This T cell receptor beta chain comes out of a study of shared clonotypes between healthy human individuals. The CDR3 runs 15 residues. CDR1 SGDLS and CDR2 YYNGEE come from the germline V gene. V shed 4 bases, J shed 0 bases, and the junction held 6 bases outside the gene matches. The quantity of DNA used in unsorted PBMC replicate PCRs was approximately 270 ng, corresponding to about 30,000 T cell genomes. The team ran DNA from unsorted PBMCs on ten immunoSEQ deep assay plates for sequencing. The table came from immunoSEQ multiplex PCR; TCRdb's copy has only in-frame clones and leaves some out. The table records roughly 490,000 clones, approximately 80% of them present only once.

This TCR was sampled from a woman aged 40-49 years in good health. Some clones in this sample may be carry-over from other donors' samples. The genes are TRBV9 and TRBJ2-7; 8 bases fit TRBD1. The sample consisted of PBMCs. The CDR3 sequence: CASSPSTGVSYEQYF. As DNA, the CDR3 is TGTGCCAGCAGCCCCTCGACAGGGGTCTCCTACGAGCAGTACTTC. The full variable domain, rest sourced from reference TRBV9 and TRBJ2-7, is DSGVTQTPKHLITATGQRVTLRCSPRSGDLSVYWYQQSLDQGLQFLIQYYNGEERAKGNILERFSAQQFPDLHSELNLSSLELGDSALYFCASSPSTGVSYEQYFGPGTRLTVT.